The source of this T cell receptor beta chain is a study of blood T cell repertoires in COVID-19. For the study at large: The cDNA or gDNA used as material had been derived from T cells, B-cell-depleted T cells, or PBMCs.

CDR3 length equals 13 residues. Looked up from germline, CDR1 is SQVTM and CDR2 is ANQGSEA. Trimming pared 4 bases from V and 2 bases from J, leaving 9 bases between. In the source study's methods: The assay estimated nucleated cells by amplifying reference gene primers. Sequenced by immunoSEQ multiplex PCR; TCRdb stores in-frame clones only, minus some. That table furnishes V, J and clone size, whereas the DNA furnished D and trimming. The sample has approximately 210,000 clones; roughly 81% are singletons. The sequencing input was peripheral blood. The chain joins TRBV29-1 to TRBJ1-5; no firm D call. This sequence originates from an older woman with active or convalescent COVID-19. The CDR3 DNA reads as TGCAGCGTTGGACCCGGGGGCAATCAGCCCCAGCATTTT. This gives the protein CSVGPGGNQPQHF.